This note documents a single T cell receptor beta chain sequence. What it binds is not known. From germline, CDR1 is MDHEN and CDR2 SYDVKM. Trimming stripped 6 bases from V and 1 base from J, with 12 bases between. This CDR3 is 15 amino acids long. This sample is drawn from a study of shared clonotypes between healthy human individuals. Study outcomes and limitations: Only blood was sampled, and tissue TCR repertoires likely differ from blood ones. The diversity represented, both genetic and in exposure history, was limited by few donors. Against clonotypes common to all four donors, non-shared ones had lower generation probabilities. Generally, estimated richness proved larger in naive subsets than it did in memory subsets.

TCRdb keeps only in-frame clones here, not all; method: immunoSEQ multiplex PCR. The repertoire holds 550,000 to 800,000 clones, with about nine tenths as singletons. The clonotype comes from a man in his late teens or twenties in good health. Some clones in this sample may be carry-over from other donors' samples. Material: memory CD8+ T cells from PBMCs. Subset indicated: CD45RO+ cells pooled with CCR7-negative TemRA cells. The V call is TRBV28, the J call TRBJ1-4, with D unclear. The CDR3 sequence is CASSFEDRTNEKLFF. DNA of the CDR3: TGTGCCAGCAGCTTCGAGGATAGAACTAATGAAAAACTGTTTTTT.